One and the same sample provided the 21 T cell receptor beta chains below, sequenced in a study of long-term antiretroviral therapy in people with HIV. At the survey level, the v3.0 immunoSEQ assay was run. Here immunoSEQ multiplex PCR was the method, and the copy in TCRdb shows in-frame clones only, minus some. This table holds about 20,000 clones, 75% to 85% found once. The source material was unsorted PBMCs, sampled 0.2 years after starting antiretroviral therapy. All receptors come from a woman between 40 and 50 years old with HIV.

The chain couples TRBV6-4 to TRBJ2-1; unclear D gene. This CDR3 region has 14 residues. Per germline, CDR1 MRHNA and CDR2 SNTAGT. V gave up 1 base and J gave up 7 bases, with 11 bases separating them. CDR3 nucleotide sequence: TGTGCCAGCAGTGACTTCCCTGGGATGAATGAGCAGTTCTTC. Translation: CASSDFPGMNEQFF.

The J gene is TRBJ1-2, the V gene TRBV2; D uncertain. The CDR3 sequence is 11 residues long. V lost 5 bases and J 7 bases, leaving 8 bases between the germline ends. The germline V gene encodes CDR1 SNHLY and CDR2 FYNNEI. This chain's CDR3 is CASSYDAGYTF. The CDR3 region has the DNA TGTGCCAGCAGTTACGACGCTGGCTACACCTTC. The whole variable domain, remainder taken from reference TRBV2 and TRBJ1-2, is EPEVTQTPSHQVTQMGQEVILRCVPISNHLYFYWYRQILGQKVEFLVSFYNNEISEKSEIFDDQFSVERPDGSNFTLKIRSTKLEDSAMYFCASSYDAGYTFGSGTRLTVV.

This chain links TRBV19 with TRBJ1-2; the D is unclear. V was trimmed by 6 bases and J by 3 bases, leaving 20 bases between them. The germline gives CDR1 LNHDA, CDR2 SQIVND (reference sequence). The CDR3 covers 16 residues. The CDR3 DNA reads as TGTGCCAGTAGCAATAGAGGAACGGACCGGGACTATGGCTACACCTTC. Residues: CASSNRGTDRDYGYTF.

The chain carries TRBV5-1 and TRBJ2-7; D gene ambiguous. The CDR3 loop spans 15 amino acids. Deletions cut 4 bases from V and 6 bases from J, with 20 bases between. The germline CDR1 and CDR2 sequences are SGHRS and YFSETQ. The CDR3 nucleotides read TGCGCCAGCAGCACCGGAACAACCCTAACACTCGAGCAGTACTTC. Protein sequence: CASSTGTTLTLEQYF.

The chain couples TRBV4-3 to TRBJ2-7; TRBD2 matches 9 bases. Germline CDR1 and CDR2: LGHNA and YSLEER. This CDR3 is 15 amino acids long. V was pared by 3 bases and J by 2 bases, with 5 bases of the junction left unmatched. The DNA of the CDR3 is TGCGCCAGCAGCCAGATTGCGGGGGGGACCTACGAGCAGTACTTC. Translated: CASSQIAGGTYEQYF.

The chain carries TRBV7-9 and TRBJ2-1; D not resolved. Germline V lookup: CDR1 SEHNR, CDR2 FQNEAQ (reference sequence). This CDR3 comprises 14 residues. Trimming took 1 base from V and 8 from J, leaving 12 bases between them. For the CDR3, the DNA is TGTGCCAGCAGCTTAGTGTTGGCCTGGGATGAGCAGTTCTTC. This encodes CASSLVLAWDEQFF.

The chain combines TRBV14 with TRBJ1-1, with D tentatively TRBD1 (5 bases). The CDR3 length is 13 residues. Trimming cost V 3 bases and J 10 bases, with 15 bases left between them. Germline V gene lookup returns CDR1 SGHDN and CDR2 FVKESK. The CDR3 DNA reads TGTGCCAGCAGCCACGGGGGGAGGGTTGGAGCTTTCTTT. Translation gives CASSHGGRVGAFF.

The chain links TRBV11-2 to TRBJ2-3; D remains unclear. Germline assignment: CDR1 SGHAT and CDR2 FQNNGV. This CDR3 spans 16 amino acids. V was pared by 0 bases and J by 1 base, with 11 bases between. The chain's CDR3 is CASSLDSVWGTDTQYF. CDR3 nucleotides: TGTGCCAGCAGCTTAGATTCGGTGTGGGGCACAGATACGCAGTATTTT.

CDR3 nucleotides: TGTGCCAGTAGTATTCTCCCGTGGGGGGGGGCCGGAGTAGGCACAGATACGCAGTATTTT. Amino acids: CASSILPWGGAGVGTDTQYF. This chain connects TRBV19 to TRBJ2-3; weak D call: TRBD2 (7 bases). Per the germline V gene, CDR1 is LNHDA and CDR2 is SQIVND (reference sequence). The V end was cut by 3 bases, the J end by 1 base, with 26 bases between. The CDR3 is 20 amino acids.

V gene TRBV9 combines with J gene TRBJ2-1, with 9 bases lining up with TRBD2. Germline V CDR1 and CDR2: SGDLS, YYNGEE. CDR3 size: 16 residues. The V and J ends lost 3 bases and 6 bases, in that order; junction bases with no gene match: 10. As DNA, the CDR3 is TGTGCCAGCAGCGCCCTACTAGCGGGTTTCGGCAATGAGCAGTTCTTC. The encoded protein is CASSALLAGFGNEQFF.

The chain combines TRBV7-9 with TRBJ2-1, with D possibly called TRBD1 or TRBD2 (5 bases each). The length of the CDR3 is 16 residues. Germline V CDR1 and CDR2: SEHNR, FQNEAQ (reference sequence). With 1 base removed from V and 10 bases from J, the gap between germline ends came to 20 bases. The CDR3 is CASSLGVGAGSQEQFF. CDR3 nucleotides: TGTGCCAGCAGCTTAGGGGTAGGGGCGGGTAGTCAGGAGCAGTTCTTC. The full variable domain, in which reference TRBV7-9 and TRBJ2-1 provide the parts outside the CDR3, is DTGVSQNPRHKITKRGQNVTFRCDPISEHNRLYWYRQTLGQGPEFLTYFQNEAQLEKSRLLSDRFSAERPKGSFSTLEIQRTEQGDSAMYLCASSLGVGAGSQEQFFGPGTRLTVL.

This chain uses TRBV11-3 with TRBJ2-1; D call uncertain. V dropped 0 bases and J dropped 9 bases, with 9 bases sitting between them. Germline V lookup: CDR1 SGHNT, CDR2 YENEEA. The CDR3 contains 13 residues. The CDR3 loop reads CASSLDPLGEQFF. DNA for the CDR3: TGTGCCAGCAGCTTAGATCCTCTTGGTGAGCAGTTCTTC.

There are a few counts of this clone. This CDR3 is CASLPGASYINTGELFF. For the CDR3, the DNA is TGCGCCAGCCTCCCAGGGGCGAGCTACATCAACACCGGGGAGCTGTTTTTT. V and J are TRBV4-1 and TRBJ2-2; the D gene is possibly TRBD1 (6 bases). CDR3 size: 17 residues. V lost 8 bases, J lost 2 bases, and 21 bases lay in between. CDR1 and CDR2 (germline): MGHRA, YSYEKL.

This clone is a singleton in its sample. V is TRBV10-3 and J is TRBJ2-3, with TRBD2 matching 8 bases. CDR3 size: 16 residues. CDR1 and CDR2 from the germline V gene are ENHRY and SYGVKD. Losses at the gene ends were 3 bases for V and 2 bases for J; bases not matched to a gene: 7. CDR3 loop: CAISDQGGGYTDTQYF. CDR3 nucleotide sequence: TGTGCCATCAGTGATCAGGGCGGGGGGTACACAGATACGCAGTATTTT.

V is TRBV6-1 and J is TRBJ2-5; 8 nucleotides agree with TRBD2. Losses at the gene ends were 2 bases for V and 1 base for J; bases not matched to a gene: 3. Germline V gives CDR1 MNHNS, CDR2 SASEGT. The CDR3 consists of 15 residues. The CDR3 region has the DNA TGTGCCAGCAGTGAACAGCGGGGGCCCCAAGAGACCCAGTACTTC. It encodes CASSEQRGPQETQYF.

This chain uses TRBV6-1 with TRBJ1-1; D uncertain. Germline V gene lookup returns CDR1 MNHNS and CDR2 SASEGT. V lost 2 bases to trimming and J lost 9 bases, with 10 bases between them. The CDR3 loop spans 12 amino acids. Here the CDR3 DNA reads TGTGCCAGCAGTGAATTTCGGGGAAAAGCTTTCTTT. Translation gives CASSEFRGKAFF.

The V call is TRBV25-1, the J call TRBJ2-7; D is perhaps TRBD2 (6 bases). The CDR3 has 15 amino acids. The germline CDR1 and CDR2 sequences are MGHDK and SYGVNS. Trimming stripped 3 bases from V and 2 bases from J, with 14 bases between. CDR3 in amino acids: CASSEGGARAYEQYF. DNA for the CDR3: TGTGCCAGCAGTGAGGGAGGCGCCAGGGCCTACGAGCAGTACTTC.

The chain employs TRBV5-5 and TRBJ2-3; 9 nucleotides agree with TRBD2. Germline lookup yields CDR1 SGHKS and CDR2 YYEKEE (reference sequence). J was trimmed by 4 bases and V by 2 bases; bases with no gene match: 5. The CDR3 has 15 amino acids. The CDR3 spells CASSFGTSLPDTQYF. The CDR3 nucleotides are TGTGCCAGCAGCTTCGGGACTAGCCTCCCAGATACGCAGTATTTT.

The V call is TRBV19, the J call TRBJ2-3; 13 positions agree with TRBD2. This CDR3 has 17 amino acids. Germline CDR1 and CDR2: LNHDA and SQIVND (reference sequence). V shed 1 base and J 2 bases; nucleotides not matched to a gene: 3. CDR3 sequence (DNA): TGTGCCAGTAGTATAGGGACTAGCGGGGGTTTCACAGATACGCAGTATTTT. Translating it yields CASSIGTSGGFTDTQYF.

The CDR3 sequence: CASSESGSGELFF. Here the CDR3 DNA reads TGTGCCAGCAGTGAAAGTGGTAGCGGGGAGCTGTTTTTT. V and J are TRBV2 and TRBJ2-2; D gene unclear. V shed 2 bases and J shed 7 bases, with 8 bases lying between them. The length of the CDR3 is 13 residues. Germline CDR1 SNHLY, CDR2 FYNNEI.

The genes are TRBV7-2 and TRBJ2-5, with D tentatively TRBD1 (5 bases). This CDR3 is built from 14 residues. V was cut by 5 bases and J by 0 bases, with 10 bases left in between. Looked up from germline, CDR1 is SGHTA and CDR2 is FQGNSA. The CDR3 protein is CASSQGENQETQYF. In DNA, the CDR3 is TGTGCCAGCAGCCAAGGGGAAAACCAAGAGACCCAGTACTTC.